The sequence of this TCR beta chain was determined in a study of T cell responses to AZD1222 COVID-19 vaccine. Whole-study findings and limits: Two AZD1222 doses significantly raised spike-specific TCR breadth and depth over controls.

For this clone: Its cognate antigen is unknown.

The V gene lost 5 bases and the J gene lost 7 bases, with 23 bases spanning the gap. The CDR3 totals 17 residues. Germline CDR1 MNHNY, CDR2 SVGAGI (reference sequence). Data came from immunoSEQ multiplex PCR; TCRdb stores just in-frame clones and leaves some out. The table lists 95,000 or so clones, roughly 86% of them singletons, with 2.8% in the top ten. The sequence was obtained from an adult in good health. The V call is TRBV6-6, the J call TRBJ2-2; a weak D match, TRBD1 (7 bases). This material consisted of peripheral blood, taken on day 0 of MenACWY control vaccination. The chain's CDR3 is CASSPRRSGGLIGELFF. The DNA for the CDR3 is TGTGCCAGCAGTCCAAGGCGTTCAGGGGGACTGATCGGGGAGCTGTTTTTT.